Following are 15 T cell receptor beta chains from one sample sequenced in a study of vaccination and CD4 T cells after COVID-19. The Oncomine TCR Beta short-read assay sequenced DNA from cultured CD4+ T cells. TCRdb analysed the PCR reads with MiXCR anew, one entry per CDR3 protein. There are about 5,000 distinct CDR3 sequences in the sample; approximately 61% occur only once, and more than 35% lies in the top ten. For these receptors, no antigen is known. The treatment is: approximately 11-day PBMC culture with coronavirus spike peptide pools or control peptides (ViraFEST assay). Harvesting of the unexposed donor's CD4+ T cells predated the COVID-19 pandemic (2011-2018). Sequences were obtained from CD4+ T cells from blood, cultured in vitro. The receptors originated from a human donor in good health.

This clonotype was seen a single time. The chain joins TRBV4-3 to TRBJ1-5; 8 bases align to TRBD1. Germline assignment: CDR1 LGHNA and CDR2 YSLEER. CDR3 length: 15 residues. Germline trimming cut 0 bases from V and 8 bases from J; bases unmatched to any gene: 6. CDR3 in DNA: TGCGCCAGCAGCCAAGATAGGCAGGGGGCAGAGCCCCAGCATTTT. Amino acids: CASSQDRQGAEPQHF.

CDR3: CSADRESRNQETQYF. The DNA for the CDR3 is TGCAGTGCCGACAGAGAGAGCCGAAACCAAGAGACCCAGTACTTC. This rearrangement joins TRBV20-1 to TRBJ2-5; possible D gene TRBD1, 5 bases. This CDR3 comprises 15 residues. The V gene's germline CDR1 is DFQATT and CDR2 SNEGSKA (reference sequence). The ends were cut back, 6 bases at V and 0 bases at J, with 17 bases in the middle.

The rearrangement links TRBV28 to TRBJ1-1; D is possibly TRBD1 (5 bases). From germline, CDR1 is MDHEN and CDR2 SYDVKM. Trimming stripped 6 bases from V and 1 base from J, with 12 bases between. This CDR3 has 14 residues. For the CDR3, the DNA is TGTGCCAGCAGACTCAGGGTAGCGAACACTGAAGCTTTCTTT. Amino acids: CASRLRVANTEAFF.

In nucleotides, the CDR3 is TGTGCCAGCAGTTACTCGACTTCACAGGCAGATACGCAGTATTTT. Residues: CASSYSTSQADTQYF. The V and J genes are TRBV6-2 or TRBV6-3 and TRBJ2-3, with D tentatively TRBD1 (5 bases). Trimming left V 0 bases short and J 4 bases short, with 11 bases between. The CDR3 is 15 residues long. Germline CDR1 is MNHEY and CDR2 is SVGEGT.

The rearrangement joins TRBV7-8 to TRBJ1-4; the D is unclear. CDR1 is SGHVS, CDR2 FQNEAQ, per germline. The CDR3 length is 13 residues. V shed 3 bases and J shed 8 bases, with 10 bases lying between them. In DNA form, the CDR3 reads TGTGCCAGCAGCTTTCCACAGCGCGAAAAACTGTTTTTT. Encoded protein: CASSFPQREKLFF.

This clonotype showed up just once. This chain links TRBV7-2 with TRBJ1-2; D is unclear. Germline lookup yields CDR1 SGHTA and CDR2 FQGNSA. CDR3 size: 13 residues. Trimming pared 6 bases from V and 8 bases from J, leaving 16 bases between. The CDR3 here is CASRGRTAGGYTF. Written as DNA, the CDR3 is TGTGCCAGCAGAGGGAGGACCGCGGGAGGCTACACCTTC.

This clonotype was recorded a few times. The chain recombines TRBV7-9 with TRBJ1-1; no firm D call. This CDR3 is 13 amino acids long. V lost 3 bases and J lost 8, with 13 bases in between. Germline V gene lookup returns CDR1 SEHNR and CDR2 FQNEAQ (reference sequence). The CDR3 sequence: CASSLGQPGEAFF. The CDR3 nucleotides are TGTGCCAGCAGCTTGGGCCAGCCGGGGGAAGCTTTCTTT.

J is TRBJ1-2 and V is TRBV12-3 or TRBV12-4; 8 nucleotides align to TRBD1. J was trimmed by 6 bases and V by 3 bases; bases with no gene match: 12. The CDR3 contains 16 residues. CDR3 sequence: CASSFLAGGMENGYTF. For the CDR3, the DNA is TGTGCCAGCAGTTTCCTGGCAGGGGGCATGGAGAATGGCTACACCTTC.

There are a few counts of this clonotype. The chain joins TRBV28 to TRBJ1-1; 8 bases fit TRBD1. The germline V gene encodes CDR1 MDHEN and CDR2 SYDVKM. The trim removed 7 bases at V and 4 bases at J, leaving 11 bases unmatched. The CDR3 is made up of 15 amino acids. CDR3 protein: CASIGGAGGGTEAFF. For the CDR3, the DNA is TGTGCCAGCATCGGGGGGGCAGGGGGCGGCACTGAAGCTTTCTTT.

J is TRBJ2-7 and V is TRBV28; 7 bases line up with TRBD1. The CDR3 runs to 12 residues. The V gene end was trimmed by 4 bases and the J gene end by 7 bases; junction bases not matched to a gene: 4. Germline V CDR1 and CDR2: MDHEN, SYDVKM. The DNA for the CDR3 is TGTGCCAGCAGTTCAGGGGGAGAGGAGCAGTACTTC. Translated: CASSSGGEEQYF.

The chain has TRBV20-1 and TRBJ2-3; D might be TRBD1 or TRBD2, each matching 5 bases. Trimming removed 3 bases at V and 1 base at J, with 17 bases between. The germline V gene encodes CDR1 DFQATT and CDR2 SNEGSKA (reference sequence). The CDR3 sequence is 16 residues long. The CDR3 sequence is CSASSVPGPGTDTQYF. As DNA, the CDR3 is TGCAGTGCTAGTTCTGTCCCGGGACCGGGCACAGATACGCAGTATTTT.

V and J are TRBV7-9 and TRBJ2-3, with 9 nucleotides matching TRBD2. V lost 5 bases to trimming and J lost 2 bases; unmatched junction nucleotides: 5. Germline-derived CDR1 and CDR2 are SEHNR and FQNEAQ (reference sequence). The CDR3 is 15 residues long. CDR3 sequence (DNA): TGTGCCAGCAGCACGACTAGCGGTTCCACAGATACGCAGTATTTT. Its translation is CASSTTSGSTDTQYF. Full variable domain (outside the CDR3, taken from reference TRBV7-9 and TRBJ2-3): DTGVSQNPRHKITKRGQNVTFRCDPISEHNRLYWYRQTLGQGPEFLTYFQNEAQLEKSRLLSDRFSAERPKGSFSTLEIQRTEQGDSAMYLCASSTTSGSTDTQYFGPGTRLTVL.

This clonotype came up a few times. The chain joins TRBV19 to TRBJ1-2; perhaps TRBD1 as D (6 bases). CDR1 is LNHDA and CDR2 is SQIVND in the germline V gene (reference sequence). CDR3 length: 14 residues. The V gene lost 7 bases and the J gene lost 1 base, with 13 bases spanning the gap. The CDR3 reads CASTTGHLNYGYTF. The DNA of the CDR3 is TGTGCCAGTACCACGGGACACCTTAACTATGGCTACACCTTC.

V and J are TRBV24-1 and TRBJ2-3; D is possibly TRBD2 (5 bases). Germline loops: CDR1 KGHDR, CDR2 SFDVKD. This CDR3 region has 16 residues. V dropped 0 bases and J dropped 6 bases, with 15 bases sitting between them. In nucleotides, the CDR3 is TGTGCCACCAGTGATTTGTCGGGGTCCAAGTCCGATACGCAGTATTTT. As protein: CATSDLSGSKSDTQYF.

The gene calls are TRBV7-8 and TRBJ1-2; TRBD1 might be the D (6 bases). The CDR3 extends over 14 amino acids. Per germline, CDR1 SGHVS and CDR2 FQNEAQ. The V end was cut by 5 bases, the J end by 5 bases, with 15 bases between. DNA for the CDR3: TGTGCCAGCAGCCCCCAACAGGGCGTATATGGCTACACCTTC. As protein: CASSPQQGVYGYTF.